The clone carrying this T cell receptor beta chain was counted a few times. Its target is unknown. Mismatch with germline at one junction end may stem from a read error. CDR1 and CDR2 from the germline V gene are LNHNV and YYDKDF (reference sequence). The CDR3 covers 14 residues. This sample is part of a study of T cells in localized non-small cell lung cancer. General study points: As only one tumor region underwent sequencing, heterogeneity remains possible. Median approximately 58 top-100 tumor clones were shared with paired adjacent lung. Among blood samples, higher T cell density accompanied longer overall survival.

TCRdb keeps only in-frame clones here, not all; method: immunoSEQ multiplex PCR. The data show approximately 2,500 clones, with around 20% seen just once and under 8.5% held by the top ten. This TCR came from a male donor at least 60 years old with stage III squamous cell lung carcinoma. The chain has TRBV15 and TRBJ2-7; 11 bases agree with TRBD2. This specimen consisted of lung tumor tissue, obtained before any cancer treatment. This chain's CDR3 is CATSRDRASGGPNF. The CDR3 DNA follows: TGTGCCACCAGCAGAGATAGAGCTAGCGGGGGGCCAAACTTC.